The clone carrying this T cell receptor beta chain was detected ten times or more. What it binds is unknown. A library of TCRbeta sequences, prepared with unique molecular identifiers, was generated. In TCRdb, the PCR reads were re-called with MiXCR into one record per CDR3 protein. The sample consists of over 150,000 distinct CDR3 sequences, around 7% of them appearing once. This specimen comes from a study of T-cell reconstitution after alpha-beta-depleted transplantation in children. Study-level points and caveats: The main origin of T-cell counts and diversity one year after transplant was newly produced T cells. About two months after transplant, alpha-beta T cells reportedly came from several hundred expanded graft clones. Day-60 TCRbeta diversity that was high in some patients was derived from surviving recipient T cells and thymic progenitors.

The sample here was PBMCs, taken before TCRalphabeta/CD19-depleted stem cell transplant. This TCR was sampled from a boy younger than 10 with acute lymphoblastic leukemia, due to receive a stem cell transplant.

The CDR3 reads CASRDSQSTDTQYF. The CDR3 region has the DNA TGCGCCAGCAGGGACAGCCAAAGCACAGATACGCAGTATTTT. The J gene is TRBJ2-3, the V gene TRBV5-1; TRBD1 might be the D (6 bases). CDR1 SGHRS and CDR2 YFSETQ come from the germline V gene. Trimming took off 5 bases at V and 0 bases at J, with 10 bases between the two ends. The CDR3 has 14 amino acids. The full variable domain, with the rest looked up from reference TRBV5-1 and TRBJ2-3, is KAGVTQTPRYLIKTRGQQVTLSCSPISGHRSVSWYQQTPGQGLQFLFEYFSETQRNKGNFPGRFSGRQFSNSRSEMNVSTLELGDSALYLCASRDSQSTDTQYFGPGTRLTVL.